This TCR beta chain was documented in a study of response to subunit inactivated influenza vaccine. Study-level findings and limits: The authors suggested that few new T cells are recruited per seasonal influenza vaccination.

For this clonotype: The antigen remains unidentified.

MiXCR was run by TCRdb on the RT-PCR reads, yielding one entry per CDR3 protein. The sample contains around 320,000 distinct CDR3 sequences, approximately 20% of which appear only once. The specimen comprised PBMCs from blood, sampled about 20 months after vaccination. This TCR was recovered from a man between 50 and 70 years old who received an inactivated influenza vaccine.

The CDR3 DNA reads TGTGCCATAAGGGGGCAGCAGGCGCTCCACACTGAAGCTTTCTTT. This translates into CAIRGQQALHTEAFF. This chain connects TRBV10-3 to TRBJ1-1; 7 positions match TRBD1. The CDR3 covers 15 residues. Trimming took 9 bases from V and 3 from J; bases not matched to a gene: 13. Per germline, CDR1 ENHRY and CDR2 SYGVKD.